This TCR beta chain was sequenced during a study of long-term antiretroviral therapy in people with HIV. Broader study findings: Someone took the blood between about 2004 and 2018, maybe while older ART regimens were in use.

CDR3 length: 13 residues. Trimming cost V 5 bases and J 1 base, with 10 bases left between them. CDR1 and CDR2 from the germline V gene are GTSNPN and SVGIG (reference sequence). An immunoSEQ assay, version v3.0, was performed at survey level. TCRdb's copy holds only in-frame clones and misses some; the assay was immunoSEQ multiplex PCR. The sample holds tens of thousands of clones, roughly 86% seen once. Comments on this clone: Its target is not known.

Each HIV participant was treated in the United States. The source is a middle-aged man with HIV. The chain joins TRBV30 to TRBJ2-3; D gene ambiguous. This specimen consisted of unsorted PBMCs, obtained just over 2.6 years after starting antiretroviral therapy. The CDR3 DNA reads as TGTGCCTGGGACCCGCTAGGCACAGATACGCAGTATTTT. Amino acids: CAWDPLGTDTQYF.